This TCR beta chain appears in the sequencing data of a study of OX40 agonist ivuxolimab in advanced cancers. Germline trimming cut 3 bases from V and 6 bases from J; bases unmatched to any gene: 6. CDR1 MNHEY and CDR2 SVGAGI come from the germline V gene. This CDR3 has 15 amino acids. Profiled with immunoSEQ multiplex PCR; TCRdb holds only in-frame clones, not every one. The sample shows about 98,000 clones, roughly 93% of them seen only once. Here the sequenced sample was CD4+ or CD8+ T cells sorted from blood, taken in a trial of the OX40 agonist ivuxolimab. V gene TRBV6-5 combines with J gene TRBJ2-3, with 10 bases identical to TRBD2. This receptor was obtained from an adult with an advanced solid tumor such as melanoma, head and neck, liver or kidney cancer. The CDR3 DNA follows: TGTGCCAGCAGTTATGGAGCGGGAGGGCCGGATACGCAGTATTTT. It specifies CASSYGAGGPDTQYF.